The present T cell receptor beta chain was sequenced within a study of graft-versus-host responses after intestinal transplantation. About the study: Transplantation in recipients was multivisceral, liver-intestinal, or isolated intestinal. Once they had received anti-thymocyte globulin induction, all recipients took tacrolimus and steroids for two to three years. Study-wide findings and caveats: High graft-versus-host to host-versus-graft T cell clonal ratios marked allografts of patients with graft-donor macrochimerism. Marrow from the recipient contained GvH clones, some of which had appeared first in ileum or blood.

With respect to this clone: The antigen is unknown.

Germline V gene sequence: CDR1 SGHRS, CDR2 YFSETQ. Between the trimmed V and J ends, which lost 0 bases and 4 bases, there was a span of 9 bases. The CDR3 loop spans 14 amino acids. Sequencing used immunoSEQ multiplex PCR; TCRdb keeps in-frame clones, though not all of them. The data show about 110,000 clones, with 80% to 95% seen just once and roughly 0.5% held by the top ten. The chain employs TRBV5-1 and TRBJ2-3; D gene unclear. The source of this sequence is a human donor who received an intestinal transplant. The specimen was unstimulated CD8+ T cells sorted from spleen or lymph node cells, collected before intestinal transplant. This chain's CDR3 is CASSLEGLPDTQYF. For the CDR3, the DNA is TGCGCCAGCAGCTTGGAAGGGCTCCCAGATACGCAGTATTTT.